A selection of T cell receptor beta chains follows, all from one sample in a study of blood T cell repertoires in COVID-19. The table came from immunoSEQ multiplex PCR; TCRdb's copy has only in-frame clones and leaves some out. There are more than 110,000 clones in the sample; about 80% occur only once, and roughly 9% lies in the top ten. Source material: peripheral blood. The receptors were gathered from a woman of 80 years or more in a cohort sampled during active or convalescent COVID-19. CDR3s include the opening cysteine and the closing phenylalanine or tryptophan. The D gene is left open where the match is weak. The size of a clone is reported for some rows only, either as once, few or many, or as a class for expanded clones.

j_gene: TRBJ2-7; abundance: -; v_gene: TRBV18; d_gene: TRBD1; CDR3nt: TGTGCCAGCTCCCCCGGGACAGGGAGGAGCGAGCAGTACTTC; CDR3aa: CASSPGTGRSEQYF
j_gene: TRBJ1-2; abundance: -; v_gene: TRBV29-1; d_gene: -; CDR3nt: TGCAGCGTGTACAGGGTTGACTATGGCTACACCTTC; CDR3aa: CSVYRVDYGYTF
j_gene: TRBJ1-4; abundance: -; v_gene: TRBV7-8; d_gene: -; CDR3nt: TGTGCCAGCAGCCGGAAAGGGGGAGAAAAACTGTTTTTT; CDR3aa: CASSRKGGEKLFF
j_gene: TRBJ2-2; abundance: few; v_gene: TRBV6-6; d_gene: TRBD2; CDR3nt: TGTGCCAGCAGACCACCCTGGGGGGGAAGAACCGGGGAGCTGTTTTTT; CDR3aa: CASRPPWGGRTGELFF
j_gene: TRBJ2-4; abundance: -; v_gene: TRBV4-1; d_gene: -; CDR3nt: TGCGCCAGCAGCCAAGATGAGACTGGGTCCCTTCAGTACTTC; CDR3aa: CASSQDETGSLQYF
j_gene: TRBJ2-7; abundance: -; v_gene: TRBV7-2; d_gene: TRBD2; CDR3nt: TGTGCCAGCAGCTCTAGCGGGGGGGGGACCTACGAGCAGTACTTC; CDR3aa: CASSSSGGGTYEQYF
j_gene: TRBJ2-3; abundance: -; v_gene: TRBV6-4; d_gene: TRBD2; CDR3nt: TGTGCCAGCAGTGTAACAGCGGGGGGCGGCACAGATACGCAGTATTTT; CDR3aa: CASSVTAGGGTDTQYF
j_gene: TRBJ2-7; abundance: -; v_gene: TRBV6-6; d_gene: -; CDR3nt: TGTGCCAGCAGTTACTACACGTCCTCCTACGAGCAGTACTTC; CDR3aa: CASSYYTSSYEQYF
j_gene: TRBJ2-3; abundance: -; v_gene: TRBV11-2; d_gene: -; CDR3nt: TGTGCCAGCAGCTTACCGAGCACAGATACGCAGTATTTT; CDR3aa: CASSLPSTDTQYF
j_gene: TRBJ1-2; abundance: few; v_gene: TRBV6-6; d_gene: TRBD1; CDR3nt: TGTGCCAGCAGTTCCCGACAGGGACCTTTCTATGGCTACACCTTC; CDR3aa: CASSSRQGPFYGYTF
j_gene: TRBJ1-5; abundance: few; v_gene: TRBV19; d_gene: -; CDR3nt: TGTGCCAGTACCCCGGACAGAGACCAGCCCCAGCATTTT; CDR3aa: CASTPDRDQPQHF
j_gene: TRBJ1-4; abundance: -; v_gene: TRBV5-1; d_gene: TRBD1; CDR3nt: TGCGCCAGCCGAGGGGACAGGAGCGGAGAAAAACTGTTTTTT; CDR3aa: CASRGDRSGEKLFF
j_gene: TRBJ2-2; abundance: -; v_gene: TRBV27; d_gene: -; CDR3nt: TGTGCCAGCAGTTATGAGGACACCGGGGAGCTGTTTTTT; CDR3aa: CASSYEDTGELFF
j_gene: TRBJ2-1; abundance: many; v_gene: TRBV5-1; d_gene: TRBD2; CDR3nt: TGCGCCAGCAGCGCACAGACTAGCCCACATGAGCAGTTCTTC; CDR3aa: CASSAQTSPHEQFF
j_gene: TRBJ1-4; abundance: -; v_gene: TRBV19; d_gene: TRBD1; CDR3nt: TGTGCCAGTAGGAAGGCTGCAGGGGGCGATGAAAAACTGTTTTTT; CDR3aa: CASRKAAGGDEKLFF
j_gene: TRBJ2-5; abundance: few; v_gene: TRBV28; d_gene: -; CDR3nt: TGTGCCAGCAGTTGGGGGCGTGGGGGGACCCAGTACTTC; CDR3aa: CASSWGRGGTQYF
j_gene: TRBJ1-6; abundance: once; v_gene: TRBV5-6; d_gene: -; CDR3nt: TGTGCCAGCAGCTACACCCAGGGATCACCCCTCCACTTT; CDR3aa: CASSYTQGSPLHF
j_gene: TRBJ2-1; abundance: -; v_gene: TRBV10-3; d_gene: TRBD2; CDR3nt: TGTGCCATCAGTGGAAATAGCGGGGGGTCCTACAATGAGCAGTTCTTC; CDR3aa: CAISGNSGGSYNEQFF
j_gene: TRBJ2-3; abundance: few; v_gene: TRBV7-8; d_gene: TRBD1; CDR3nt: TGTGCCAGCAGCTTTCTTGCAGGGGGCCTCACAGATACGCAGTATTTT; CDR3aa: CASSFLAGGLTDTQYF
j_gene: TRBJ1-2; abundance: few; v_gene: TRBV3-1/TRBV3-2; d_gene: -; CDR3nt: TGTGCCAGCAGCCAAGAACTGGGGGCGCATGGTGGCTACACCTTC; CDR3aa: CASSQELGAHGGYTF
j_gene: TRBJ2-1; abundance: -; v_gene: TRBV19; d_gene: TRBD2; CDR3nt: TGTGCCAGCGCGCCGAGCCCATGGACTTTAGCGGGGCTAAAGGTCTTC; CDR3aa: CASAPSPWTLAGLKVF
j_gene: TRBJ2-5; abundance: -; v_gene: TRBV5-1; d_gene: -; CDR3nt: TGCGCCAGCAAGGAGGGTTTGGGAGAGACCCAGTACTTC; CDR3aa: CASKEGLGETQYF
j_gene: TRBJ2-5; abundance: once; v_gene: TRBV12-5; d_gene: TRBD2; CDR3nt: TGTGCTAGTGGTTTGGCCCGCCTGTCCTCAACTAGCGGGGGGGTTCAAGAGACCCAGTACTTC; CDR3aa: CASGLARLSSTSGGVQETQYF